This is a list of T cell receptor beta chains from one sample in a study of molecular identifiers for immune sequencing clone quantification. From the PCR reads, TCRdb called clonotypes with MiXCR, one entry per CDR3 protein. Of about 320,000 distinct CDR3 sequences in the sample, 20% to 25% are singletons; the top ten hold 0.7% to 0.9%. The specimen sequenced was naive CD8+ T cells from blood, with Jurkat cell RNA spiked in. These receptors originate from a human donor in good health. Some libraries in this study had Jurkat cell RNA spiked in. The CDR3 runs from the conserved cysteine through the conserved F or W. The D gene is left open where the match is weak. Not all rows give a size; the values are once, few, many and, for expanded clones, a class.

CDR3	DNA	D	V	J	size
CASSFGQERELFF	TGTGCCAGCAGCTTCGGACAGGAACGGGAGCTGTTTTTT	TRBD1	TRBV7-9	TRBJ2-2	many
CASSLEASHDKETQYF	TGTGCCAGCAGCTTAGAAGCTAGTCACGATAAAGAGACCCAGTACTTC	NA	TRBV9	TRBJ2-5	once
CASSVAMGSYEQYF	TGTGCCAGCAGCGTAGCTATGGGTTCCTACGAGCAGTACTTC	NA	TRBV9	TRBJ2-7	many
CASSQDLVGAYELYF	TGCGCCAGCAGCCAAGATCTAGTAGGGGCCTACGAGCTGTACTTC	NA	TRBV4-3	TRBJ2-7	NA
CSVEGAPQAFF	TGCAGCGTTGAAGGAGCCCCCCAGGCTTTCTTT	NA	TRBV29-1	TRBJ1-1	many
CASSGTGTDPFAEQSF	TGTGCCAGCAGCGGAACCGGGACGGACCCTTTCGCTGAGCAGTCCTTC	NA	TRBV4-2	TRBJ2-1	NA
CASKWGPGENQPQHF	TGTGCCAGCAAGTGGGGGCCCGGCGAAAATCAGCCCCAGCATTTT	NA	TRBV27	TRBJ1-5	many
CASTGDTQYF	TGTGCCAGCACCGGAGATACGCAGTATTTT	NA	TRBV25-1	TRBJ2-3	many
CASSPPTTGVNTEAFF	TGTGCCAGCAGCCCCCCAACTACAGGGGTGAACACTGAAGCTTTCTTT	TRBD1	TRBV9	TRBJ1-1	many
CASSHEGTSGSSTDTQYF	TGTGCCAGCAGCCATGAAGGGACTAGCGGGAGTAGCACAGATACGCAGTATTTT	TRBD2	TRBV3-1	TRBJ2-3	NA
CASSYPRQAGSYEQYF	TGTGCCAGCAGTTACCCCCGGCAGGCGGGATCCTACGAGCAGTACTTC	NA	TRBV6-6	TRBJ2-7	many
CASTLSWTGAPREQYF	TGTGCCAGCACCCTAAGCTGGACAGGGGCGCCACGCGAGCAGTACTTC	TRBD1	TRBV6-5	TRBJ2-7	many
CAWSVTGLEGYTF	TGTGCCTGGAGTGTAACCGGCCTGGAGGGCTACACCTTC	NA	TRBV30	TRBJ1-2	many
CASSLGGAIYTDTQYF	TGTGCCAGCAGCTTAGGGGGGGCGATCTACACAGATACGCAGTATTTT	NA	TRBV11-2	TRBJ2-3	NA
CASRTGAGYTF	TGTGCCAGCAGAACAGGGGCCGGCTACACCTTC	TRBD1	TRBV6-1	TRBJ1-2	many
CASSLMGSGGGTDTQYF	TGTGCCAGCAGCTTGATGGGAAGCGGGGGTGGTACAGATACGCAGTATTTT	TRBD2	TRBV7-6	TRBJ2-3	many
CAWSDRTRDEQYF	TGTGCCTGGAGTGACAGGACTCGGGACGAGCAGTACTTC	NA	TRBV30	TRBJ2-7	many
CASSPWTGHTNTGELFF	TGCGCCAGCAGCCCCTGGACAGGGCATACGAACACCGGGGAGCTGTTTTTT	TRBD1	TRBV4-1	TRBJ2-2	few